These 23 T cell receptor beta chains came from one sample sequenced in a study of shared clonotypes between healthy human individuals. Using immunoSEQ multiplex PCR, the repertoire was profiled, and TCRdb retains in-frame clones only, with some absent. The sample yields 850,000 to 1,100,000 clones, around 77% seen once. The specimen was memory CD4+ T cells from PBMCs. Described subset: CD45RA-negative fraction. These receptors were taken from a man between 18 and 29 years old in good health. Some clones in this sample may be carry-over from other donors' samples.

This clone was counted a single time. The chain is built from TRBV7-2 and TRBJ1-2; weak D call: TRBD1 (6 bases). Trimming removed 4 bases at V and 8 bases at J, with 17 bases between. CDR3 length equals 14 residues. The germline gives CDR1 SGHTA, CDR2 FQGNSA. The CDR3: CASSSQAGVKGYTF. The CDR3, as DNA: TGTGCCAGCAGCTCCCAAGCAGGGGTAAAGGGCTACACCTTC. Looking up the rest from reference TRBV7-2 and TRBJ1-2 gives the full variable domain: GAGVSQSPSNKVTEKGKDVELRCDPISGHTALYWYRQSLGQGLEFLIYFQGNSAPDKSGLPSDRFSAERTGGSVSTLTIQRTQQEDSAVYLCASSSQAGVKGYTFGSGTRLTVV.

CDR3 residues: CASSELAARGEKLFF. CDR3 nucleotides: TGTGCCAGCAGTGAGTTGGCGGCCCGAGGTGAAAAACTGTTTTTT. The chain recombines TRBV2 with TRBJ1-4, with unresolved D. V lost 3 bases and J lost 7, with 15 bases in between. This CDR3 is 15 amino acids long. The V gene's germline CDR1 is SNHLY and CDR2 FYNNEI.

Written as DNA, the CDR3 is TGTGCCAGCAGCAAGGGGGACGCCTCCTACGAGCAGTACTTC. Encoded protein: CASSKGDASYEQYF. The chain is built from TRBV7-2 and TRBJ2-7; D is possibly TRBD1 (6 bases). The germline V gene has CDR1 SGHTA and CDR2 FQGNSA. The CDR3 runs 14 residues. The ends were cut back, 5 bases at V and 0 bases at J, with 11 bases in the middle.

This clone was picked up a small number of times. This chain connects TRBV7-3 to TRBJ2-3; D call uncertain. Germline CDR1 reads SGHTA; CDR2 reads FQGTGA. This CDR3 is built from 14 residues. The ends were cut back, 5 bases at V and 10 bases at J, with 19 bases in the middle. The CDR3 nucleotides are TGTGCCAGCAGCCCCGGGCAGGCCGAAACCGCGCAGTATTTT. Its translation is CASSPGQAETAQYF.

This clone has ten or more counts. The chain joins TRBV6-6 to TRBJ2-7; 10 bases agree with TRBD2. Germline V gene lookup returns CDR1 MNHNY and CDR2 SVGAGI (reference sequence). The V gene end was trimmed by 6 bases and the J gene end by 6 bases; junction bases not matched to a gene: 8. This CDR3 region has 14 residues. In nucleotides, the CDR3 is TGTGCCAGCAGGAACCAGCGGGAGGGCCGCGAGCAGTACTTC. This translates into CASRNQREGREQYF.

This chain links TRBV4-2 with TRBJ2-4, with a weak D call TRBD2 (6 bases). This CDR3 has 17 residues. Looked up from germline, CDR1 is LGHNA and CDR2 is YNFKEQ. Trimming removed 0 bases at V and 4 bases at J, with 16 bases between. CDR3 coding DNA: TGTGCCAGCAGCCAAGACGGACTAACAGTGGGGAAAAACATTCAGTACTTC. This gives the protein CASSQDGLTVGKNIQYF.

The chain is built from TRBV23-1 and TRBJ1-1; D remains ambiguous. TRBV23-1 is an open reading frame, and its role is uncertain. V was clipped by 2 bases and J by 1 base, with 11 bases between them. The CDR3 sequence is 15 residues long. CDR3 bases: TGCGCCAGCAGTCAACCTTTGACACCGAACACTGAAGCTTTCTTT. This translates into CASSQPLTPNTEAFF.

The chain joins TRBV7-2 to TRBJ2-7, with D hard to call. The CDR3 loop spans 13 amino acids. The V end was cut by 2 bases, the J end by 7 bases, with 12 bases between. Per the germline V gene, CDR1 is SGHTA and CDR2 is FQGNSA. The CDR3: CASSLQRAREQYF. The DNA for the CDR3 is TGTGCCAGCAGCTTACAACGGGCGAGGGAGCAGTACTTC. The whole variable domain, remainder taken from reference TRBV7-2 and TRBJ2-7, is GAGVSQSPSNKVTEKGKDVELRCDPISGHTALYWYRQSLGQGLEFLIYFQGNSAPDKSGLPSDRFSAERTGGSVSTLTIQRTQQEDSAVYLCASSLQRAREQYFGPGTRLTVT.

J is TRBJ2-1 and V is TRBV30; 8 bases fit TRBD2. V lost 4 bases and J lost 5; bases outside the gene matches: 10. The CDR3 has 15 residues. CDR1 GTSNPN and CDR2 SVGIG come from the germline V gene (reference sequence). CDR3 sequence: CAWISGTRRNNEQFF. The CDR3 nucleotides read TGTGCCTGGATAAGCGGGACTAGACGGAACAATGAGCAGTTCTTC.

This clone has more than one count but fewer than ten. This chain joins TRBV19 and TRBJ2-5; no clear D. Trimming pared 6 bases from V and 2 bases from J, leaving 7 bases between. Germline CDR1 LNHDA, CDR2 SQIVND (reference sequence). There are 12 residues in the CDR3. The CDR3 sequence: CASRSRQETQYF. In DNA form, the CDR3 reads TGTGCCAGTAGATCTAGACAAGAGACCCAGTACTTC. The variable domain in full, with the rest retrieved from reference TRBV19 and TRBJ2-5, is DGGITQSPKYLFRKEGQNVTLSCEQNLNHDAMYWYRQDPGQGLRLIYYSQIVNDFQKGDIAEGYSVSREKKESFPLTVTSAQKNPTAFYLCASRSRQETQYFGPGTRLLVL.

The sample holds one count of this clone. V and J are TRBV5-1 and TRBJ2-1, with D hard to call. The V end was cut by 0 bases, the J end by 7 bases, with 8 bases between. There are 13 residues in the CDR3. Germline V gives CDR1 SGHRS, CDR2 YFSETQ. CDR3 loop: CASSLDRDNEQFF. CDR3 bases: TGCGCCAGCAGCTTGGATAGGGATAATGAGCAGTTCTTC.

The J gene is TRBJ2-7, the V gene TRBV4-2; D possibly corresponds to TRBD2 (5 bases). The CDR3 contains 14 residues. Between the trimmed V and J ends, which lost 0 bases and 3 bases, there was a span of 9 bases. Germline lookup yields CDR1 LGHNA and CDR2 YNFKEQ. CDR3 sequence: CASSQESADYEQYF. The CDR3 nucleotides read TGTGCCAGCAGCCAAGAATCAGCGGACTACGAGCAGTACTTC.

The J gene is TRBJ1-4, the V gene TRBV5-1; 7 nucleotides agree with TRBD1. Germline CDR1 SGHRS, CDR2 YFSETQ. The CDR3 sequence is 14 residues long. Trimming took 4 bases from V and 7 from J; bases not matched to a gene: 7. CDR3 sequence (DNA): TGCGCCAGCAGCCTAATGACAGGGACTGAAAAACTGTTTTTT. Translating it yields CASSLMTGTEKLFF.

In this sample, this clone turned up a few times. This sample also contains other DNA sequences that code for the same CDR3. V and J are TRBV28 and TRBJ1-3; TRBD1 matches 8 bases. The CDR3 loop spans 12 amino acids. J was trimmed by 4 bases and V by 8 bases; bases with no gene match: 1. Germline CDR1 is MDHEN and CDR2 is SYDVKM. This chain's CDR3 is CASGTGGNTIYF. CDR3 nucleotide sequence: TGTGCCAGCGGGACAGGAGGAAACACCATATATTTT.

Only a few counts were recorded for this clone. The V and J genes are TRBV5-1 and TRBJ2-1; maybe TRBD1 (6 bases). The germline V gene has CDR1 SGHRS and CDR2 YFSETQ. V dropped 7 bases and J dropped 8 bases, with 22 bases sitting between them. CDR3 length: 15 amino acids. Here the CDR3 reads CASVPRDIRGDEQFF. The CDR3 bases are TGCGCCAGCGTCCCACGGGACATCCGCGGCGATGAGCAGTTCTTC.

Ten or more counts support this clone. Other DNA sequences within the sample encode an identical CDR3. The chain is built from TRBV19 and TRBJ1-5; D uncertain. V gave up 5 bases and J gave up 5 bases, with 7 bases separating them. Germline V gene lookup returns CDR1 LNHDA and CDR2 SQIVND (reference sequence). This CDR3 has 12 amino acids. CDR3 sequence reads: CASSEIHQPQHF. For the CDR3, the DNA is TGTGCCAGTAGTGAAATCCATCAGCCCCAGCATTTT.

The rearrangement joins TRBV28 to TRBJ2-7; D remains ambiguous. CDR3 length: 11 amino acids. Trimming stripped 6 bases from V and 2 bases from J, with 5 bases between. The germline gives CDR1 MDHEN, CDR2 SYDVKM. CDR3 in amino acids: CASSAPYEQYF. CDR3 in DNA: TGTGCCAGCAGCGCTCCCTACGAGCAGTACTTC.

Only a few counts were recorded for this clone. The rearrangement uses TRBV21-1 and TRBJ2-7; TRBD1, the D gene given by the table, was not confirmed from the DNA. TRBV21-1 is labeled a pseudogene. The CDR3 spans 18 residues. The CDR3 reads CASSYPGDRGGASYEQYF. The CDR3 nucleotides are TGTGCCAGCAGCTACCCCGGGGACAGGGGAGGGGCCTCCTACGAGCAGTACTTC.

CDR3 sequence: CASSPSGRARSYGYTF. The CDR3, as DNA: TGTGCCAGCAGCCCAAGCGGCAGGGCGAGGAGCTATGGCTACACCTTC. The V gene is TRBV5-6, the J gene TRBJ1-2; possibly TRBD1 for D (5 bases). The germline V gene has CDR1 SGHDT and CDR2 YYEEEE. V was trimmed by 4 bases and J by 4 bases, leaving 20 bases between them. There are 16 residues in the CDR3.

V is TRBV5-1 and J is TRBJ2-5; possibly TRBD1 for D (5 bases). The germline V gene has CDR1 SGHRS and CDR2 YFSETQ. This CDR3 is built from 14 residues. V shed 2 bases and J shed 4 bases, with 12 bases lying between them. The CDR3 nucleotides read TGCGCCAGCAGCTTTGCAGGGATCGGAGAGACCCAGTACTTC. This encodes CASSFAGIGETQYF.

The chain couples TRBV10-3 to TRBJ2-2; no clear D. The V gene's germline CDR1 is ENHRY and CDR2 SYGVKD. V lost 11 bases, J lost 2 bases, and 18 bases lay in between. The CDR3 extends over 15 amino acids. The DNA of the CDR3 is TGTGCCGCAGGACCCCGGGCCGTAAACACCGGGGAGCTGTTTTTT. Its protein product is CAAGPRAVNTGELFF.

The gene calls are TRBV7-2 and TRBJ2-7; perhaps D is TRBD1 or TRBD2 (5 bases each). The CDR3 length is 15 residues. The germline V gene has CDR1 SGHTA and CDR2 FQGNSA. Trimming pared 2 bases from V and 2 bases from J, leaving 13 bases between. The CDR3 region has the DNA TGTGCCAGCAGCTTATTCGGGACGGAAACCTACGAGCAGTACTTC. Protein: CASSLFGTETYEQYF.

The J gene is TRBJ1-1, the V gene TRBV28, with D unresolved. This CDR3 has 13 residues. CDR1 and CDR2 (germline): MDHEN, SYDVKM. Trimming pared 3 bases from V and 6 bases from J, leaving 11 bases between. CDR3: CASSFRTHAEAFF. The CDR3 DNA sequence: TGTGCCAGCAGTTTCCGGACCCACGCTGAAGCTTTCTTT.